This T cell receptor (beta chain) was identified in a study of T cell changes during pregnancy in multiple sclerosis. Generated by immunoSEQ multiplex PCR, the TCRdb table keeps only in-frame clones and is missing some. The sample has 45,000 to 70,000 clones; around 92% are singletons. Germline assignment: CDR1 SGDLS and CDR2 YYNGEE. After removal of 9 bases from V and 6 bases from J, the junction contained 9 bases not matched to a gene. This CDR3 has 13 residues. Sequencing was performed on CD4+ T cells from peripheral blood mononuclear cells, taken after pregnancy. The chain links TRBV9 to TRBJ2-3; 8 nucleotides line up with TRBD2. The sequence was collected from a female donor in good health, enrolled as a control in a pregnancy study. The CDR3 DNA follows: TGTGCCACCTCACGGGGGGGCCTGGATACGCAGTATTTT. Its protein is CATSRGGLDTQYF.